These T cell receptor beta chains were read from a single sample in a study of blood T cell repertoires in COVID-19. Profiling relied on immunoSEQ multiplex PCR, and the TCRdb table lists in-frame clones only, not all of them. The repertoire holds 150,000 to 200,000 clones, with less than 90% as singletons. The sample taken for sequencing was peripheral blood. These receptors came from a man aged 60 to 75 with acute or convalescent COVID-19. The CDR3 runs from the conserved cysteine through the conserved F or W.

CDR3 protein	V gene	J gene
CASSPRGNRNTGELFF	TRBV18	TRBJ2-2
CASSQEHGQAGGLSLSNYGYTF	TRBV3-1/TRBV3-2	TRBJ1-2
CASSPDRPQETQYF	TRBV16	TRBJ2-5
CASSLGGVGQPINYGYTF	TRBV7-8	TRBJ1-2
CASSYPGSPLHF	TRBV12-3/TRBV12-4	TRBJ1-6
CASSVVIGGVDTQYF	TRBV9	TRBJ2-3
CASSADRSYGYTF	TRBV6-5	TRBJ1-2
CASSLAGEVRNSPLHF	TRBV7-2	TRBJ1-6
CASSLGQAQETQYF	TRBV5-1	TRBJ2-5
CAIRSSGTYNEQFF	TRBV10-3	TRBJ2-1
CAISGSGTGDEKLFF	TRBV10-3	TRBJ1-4
CASSPRWTGGTGYTF	TRBV9	TRBJ1-2
CASSISGGRAPDTQYF	TRBV19	TRBJ2-3
CASKPGSGEDQPQHF	TRBV3-1/TRBV3-2	TRBJ1-5
CASSREGETQYF	TRBV19	TRBJ2-5
CASSKEHRGNQPQHF	TRBV21-1	TRBJ1-5
CASSPRDSNQETQYF	TRBV18	TRBJ2-5